A selection of T cell receptor beta chains follows, all from one sample in a study of shared clonotypes between healthy human individuals. Repertoires were generated with immunoSEQ multiplex PCR, while TCRdb's copy carries only in-frame clones and drops some. The table records approximately 2.4 million clones, more than 90% of them present only once. The sequenced sample was naive CD4+ T cells sorted from blood. These receptors were obtained from a man aged 18 to 30 in good health. The CDR3 runs from the conserved cysteine through the conserved F or W. Each record gives: V gene, CDR3 protein.

>TRBV7-2
CASSFGHANEKLFF
>TRBV19
CASSIGTRGGHEQYF
>TRBV27
CASSLSGGTDTQYF
>TRBV7-2
CASTEETQYF
>TRBV12-5
CASGLGGTSGTYREQFF
>TRBV6-5
CASSYSYGTADNTIYF
>TRBV19
CASSTNSGAEAFF
>TRBV6-4
CASSERPGTYEQYF
>TRBV6-1
CASKLDDPGTGELFF
>TRBV14
CASSQRPETQYF
>TRBV6-4
CASSDSWDSSYNEQFF